A selection of T cell receptor beta chains follows, all from one sample in a study of Ad26.COV2.S vaccination and SARS-CoV-2 variants. TCRdb keeps only in-frame clones here, not all; method: immunoSEQ multiplex PCR. The sample holds about 370,000 clones, over 75% seen once. The source was peripheral blood, collected in a trial of Ad26.COV2.S vaccine versus placebo. These receptors all stem from a person between 18 and 65 years old who received the Ad26.COV2.S COVID-19 vaccine or a placebo. Each CDR3 is given with its conserved first and last residue. A D gene is named only where the DNA matches it firmly. The size field is filled for only some rows; it gives once, few, many or a size class.

D gene,J gene,V gene,clone size,CDR3 DNA,CDR3 protein
.,TRBJ2-4,TRBV4-2,.,TGTGCCAGCAGCCAAGGGATAGAGGGAGGCGACATTCAGTACTTC,CASSQGIEGGDIQYF
.,TRBJ2-7,TRBV7-9,.,TGTGCCAGCAGCTTAGCGATCGGGGAGCAGTACTTC,CASSLAIGEQYF
TRBD1,TRBJ2-5,TRBV3-1/TRBV3-2,.,TGTGCCAGCAGCCATACCGACAGGGTTGAGACCCAGTACTTC,CASSHTDRVETQYF
TRBD1,TRBJ2-7,TRBV28,.,TGTGCCAGCAGGTGGGACAGGGGGCGATACGAGCAGTACTTC,CASRWDRGRYEQYF
.,TRBJ1-6,TRBV5-3,.,TGTGCCAGAAGCTTGGTGCGGGAGGTCTATAATTCACCCCTCCACTTT,CARSLVREVYNSPLHF
TRBD2,TRBJ2-5,TRBV10-1,.,TGCGCCAGCAGTGAAGGTGGAAAAGCGGGATTGGGTGAGACCCAGTACTTC,CASSEGGKAGLGETQYF
TRBD2,TRBJ2-7,TRBV3-1/TRBV3-2,.,TGTGCCAGCAGCACAGTGTATGGACTAGCGGGCTACGAGCAGTACTTC,CASSTVYGLAGYEQYF
.,TRBJ2-5,TRBV15,.,TGTGCCACCAGCCTTAGGGGGTTCGGCGAGACCCAGTACTTC,CATSLRGFGETQYF
TRBD2,TRBJ2-7,TRBV6-6,few,TGTGCCAGCAGCCCGATCAAGCGGGATAGCTACGAGCAGTACTTC,CASSPIKRDSYEQYF
.,TRBJ2-2,TRBV10-3,.,TGTGCCATCAGTGAGCCCCGGTCGCGAGGGACCGGGGAGCTGTTTTTT,CAISEPRSRGTGELFF
TRBD1,TRBJ1-6,TRBV6-5,.,TGTGCCAGCAGACCGGGGACAGCTAATTCACCCCTCCACTTT,CASRPGTANSPLHF
.,TRBJ2-7,TRBV18,.,TGTGCCAGCTCACCGGGACAAAAATACGAGCAGTACTTC,CASSPGQKYEQYF
.,TRBJ1-1,TRBV5-1,.,TGCGCCAGCAGCTTGTTACAGGAGAACACTGAAGCTTTCTTT,CASSLLQENTEAFF
TRBD1,TRBJ2-1,TRBV29-1,.,TGCAGCGTACTGGGGACAGGGGGGAATGAGCAGTTCTTC,CSVLGTGGNEQFF
TRBD1,TRBJ2-5,TRBV24-1,.,TGTGCCACCAGTGTTCGGACAGGGCCAGAGACCCAGTACTTC,CATSVRTGPETQYF
TRBD1,TRBJ1-2,TRBV28,.,TGTGCCAGCAGTGTAGCGGGCCAGGGGGACTATGGCTACACCTTC,CASSVAGQGDYGYTF
TRBD2,TRBJ2-3,TRBV5-4,.,TGTGCCAGCACCCCTCGGGGGGGCACAGATACGCAGTATTTT,CASTPRGGTDTQYF
.,TRBJ1-1,TRBV6-5,.,TGTGCCAGCAGTTACCCCGGGGGGAACACTGAAGCTTTCTTT,CASSYPGGNTEAFF
.,TRBJ1-5,TRBV18,.,TGTGCCAGCTCACCACGGCAACAGCCCTCGGGGGAGTGGCCCCAGCATTTT,CASSPRQQPSGEWPQHF
.,TRBJ1-2,TRBV3-1/TRBV3-2,.,TGTGCCAGCAGCCAGAGTTCAGGGAGGAGATTGGGCTACACCTTC,CASSQSSGRRLGYTF
.,TRBJ2-7,TRBV29-1,.,TGCAGTGTAGGGAGAGCCGGGACCTACGAGCAGTACTTC,CSVGRAGTYEQYF
.,TRBJ2-2,TRBV9,.,TGTGCCAGCAGCGTAGGTTCGGGTGGCGCCGGGGAGCTGTTTTTT,CASSVGSGGAGELFF
.,TRBJ2-1,TRBV15,.,TGTGCCACCAGCAGAGAATGGAATGAGCAGTTCTTC,CATSREWNEQFF
.,TRBJ2-5,TRBV6-5,.,TGTGCCAGCAGTTGGGACCCTCAAACCCAAGAGACCCAGTACTTC,CASSWDPQTQETQYF
.,TRBJ1-1,TRBV7-6,.,TGTGCCAGCAGCCCCTTTGAGAACACTGAAGCTTTCTTT,CASSPFENTEAFF
.,TRBJ2-5,TRBV7-9,.,TGTGCCAGCAGCTTCCCGGGGGCCCCGGAGACCCAGTACTTC,CASSFPGAPETQYF
.,TRBJ2-2,TRBV4-2,.,TGTGCCAGCCGCCAAGCAGGGGACACCGGGGAGCTGTTTTTT,CASRQAGDTGELFF
.,TRBJ2-3,TRBV6-4,few,TGTGCCAGCAGTGAAAAGGGGAACACAGATACGCAGTATTTT,CASSEKGNTDTQYF
.,TRBJ1-5,TRBV27,.,TGTGCCACAACGAGGGATAGCAATCAGCCCCAGCATTTT,CATTRDSNQPQHF
TRBD1,TRBJ2-7,TRBV6-2/TRBV6-3,once,TGTGCCAGCAGCGACAGGGACTACGAGCAGTACTTC,CASSDRDYEQYF
TRBD2,TRBJ2-5,TRBV2,.,TGTGCCAGCAGTGAGGGACTAGCGGGAGCCGGGGAGACCCAGTACTTC,CASSEGLAGAGETQYF
.,TRBJ2-2,TRBV9,.,TGTGCCAGCAGCCTAACATCGGGACGTTTTGCCGGGGAGCTGTTTTTT,CASSLTSGRFAGELFF
TRBD1,TRBJ1-2,TRBV28,.,TGTGCCAGCAGTCCGAGGACAGGGGGCGGTGGCTACACCTTC,CASSPRTGGGGYTF
.,TRBJ1-2,TRBV28,.,TGTGCCAGCAGTTTATCGGGAGTTCGGGGCTACACCTTC,CASSLSGVRGYTF
.,TRBJ2-3,TRBV6-1,many,TGTGCCAGCAGTGAGGCCCCGGGGGGCACAGATACGCAGTATTTT,CASSEAPGGTDTQYF
.,TRBJ2-1,TRBV6-5,few,TGTGCCAGCAGTCTTTGGAACAATGAGCAGTTCTTC,CASSLWNNEQFF
.,TRBJ2-7,TRBV5-4,.,TGTGCCAGCAGCCTAACGGGCGGCTACGAGCAGTACTTC,CASSLTGGYEQYF
.,TRBJ2-7,TRBV3-1/TRBV3-2,.,TGTGCCAGCAGCCAAGGGTCCTACGAGCAGTACTTC,CASSQGSYEQYF
.,TRBJ2-2,TRBV11-3,.,TGTGCCAGCAGCTTTCGGGATAGGGGAACCGGGGAGCTGTTTTTT,CASSFRDRGTGELFF
TRBD2,TRBJ2-1,TRBV9,.,TGTGCCAGCAGCGTACTAGCGGGAGAAAATGAGCAGTTCTTC,CASSVLAGENEQFF
.,TRBJ2-4,TRBV5-4,.,TGTGCCAACAACGCAGGGGACCCCCGGGACATTCAGTACTTC,CANNAGDPRDIQYF
.,TRBJ1-6,TRBV3-1/TRBV3-2,.,TGTGCCAGCAGCCCGGGGACAAGCGGAGCACCCCTCCACTTT,CASSPGTSGAPLHF
.,TRBJ2-2,TRBV5-1,.,TGCGCCAGCAGCATCGACGGCCCCGGAACCGGGGAGCTGTTTTTT,CASSIDGPGTGELFF
.,TRBJ1-1,TRBV27,.,TGTGCCAGCAGTTTAGGAAGGGGGTGGACTGAAGCTTTCTTT,CASSLGRGWTEAFF
TRBD2,TRBJ2-2,TRBV19,.,TGTGCCAGTAGTGGTCTAGCGGGAGGGCCGGGCACCGGGGAGCTGTTTTTT,CASSGLAGGPGTGELFF
.,TRBJ1-6,TRBV5-6,.,TGTGCCAGCAGCCTGGCCGGGGGATCCTATAATTCACCCCTCCACTTT,CASSLAGGSYNSPLHF
TRBD1,TRBJ2-7,TRBV5-8,.,TGTGCCAGCAGTACCCCGATGGGACAGAGGAACGAGCAGTACTTC,CASSTPMGQRNEQYF
.,TRBJ2-7,TRBV4-2,many,TGTGCCAGCAGCCAAAAATTTGGGGACTCTACCTACGAGCAGTACTTC,CASSQKFGDSTYEQYF
TRBD2,TRBJ2-3,TRBV5-1,.,TGCGCCAGCAGTAAACTAGCGGGAGCCCTTAGCACAGATACGCAGTATTTT,CASSKLAGALSTDTQYF
.,TRBJ1-1,TRBV3-1/TRBV3-2,.,TGTGCCAGCAGCCAAGACTATGGAGGGGGCACTGAAGCTTTCTTT,CASSQDYGGGTEAFF
.,TRBJ2-1,TRBV9,.,TGTGCCAGCACCCCCTTCGAAGACAATGAGCAGTTCTTC,CASTPFEDNEQFF
.,TRBJ2-5,TRBV7-8,.,TGTGCCAGCAGCTTAGTTCGCGGTGAGACCCAGTACTTC,CASSLVRGETQYF
TRBD1,TRBJ1-1,TRBV15,.,TGTGCCACCAGCACAAGACAGGGGCAAGGCACTGAAGCTTTCTTT,CATSTRQGQGTEAFF
TRBD1,TRBJ2-2,TRBV5-4,.,TGTGCCAGCAGCAACGGACAGGCTGGTGTTGGGGAGCTGTTTTTT,CASSNGQAGVGELFF
TRBD2,TRBJ2-7,TRBV3-1/TRBV3-2,.,TGTGCCAGCAGCCAACAACCCGGACTAGCCGGGCACTTC,CASSQQPGLAGHF
.,TRBJ2-3,TRBV18,.,TGTGCCAGCTCCCCCGGGACTTCTCCCAATTTT,CASSPGTSPNF